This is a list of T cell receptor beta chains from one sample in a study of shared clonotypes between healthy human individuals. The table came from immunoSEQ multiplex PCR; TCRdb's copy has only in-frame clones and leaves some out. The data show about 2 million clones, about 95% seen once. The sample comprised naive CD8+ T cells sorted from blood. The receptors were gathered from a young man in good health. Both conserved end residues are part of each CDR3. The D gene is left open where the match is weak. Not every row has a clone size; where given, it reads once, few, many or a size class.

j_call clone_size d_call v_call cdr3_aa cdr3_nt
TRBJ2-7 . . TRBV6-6 CASSPGVPGDEQYF TGTGCCAGCAGCCCAGGGGTTCCCGGGGACGAGCAGTACTTC
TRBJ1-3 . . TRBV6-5 CASSYSGGAGNTIYF TGTGCCAGCAGTTACTCGGGGGGCGCTGGAAACACCATATATTTT
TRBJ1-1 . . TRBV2 CASNGEGTMNTEAFF TGTGCCAGCAACGGTGAGGGGACTATGAACACTGAAGCTTTCTTT
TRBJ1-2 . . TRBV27 CASSSGTASIYGYTF TGTGCCAGCAGTTCTGGGACCGCGTCGATCTATGGCTACACCTTC
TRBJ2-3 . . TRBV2 CASKGRPGDTQYF TGTGCCAGCAAGGGCAGGCCGGGAGATACGCAGTATTTT
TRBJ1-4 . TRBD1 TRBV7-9 CASRSGQGAEREKLFF TGTGCCAGCAGGTCGGGACAGGGGGCCGAGCGGGAAAAACTGTTTTTT
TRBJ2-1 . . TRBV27 CASMGGAGDLSSYNEQFF TGTGCCAGCATGGGGGGCGCGGGGGACCTCAGCTCCTACAATGAGCAGTTCTTC
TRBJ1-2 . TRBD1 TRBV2 CASRDRGSYGYTF TGTGCCAGCAGGGACAGGGGGAGCTATGGCTACACCTTC
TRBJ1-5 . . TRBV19 CASSIVRADNQPQHF TGTGCCAGTAGTATAGTGAGGGCAGACAATCAGCCCCAGCATTTT
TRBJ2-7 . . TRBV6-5 CASSYGTEGEQYF TGTGCCAGCAGTTACGGGACCGAGGGCGAGCAGTACTTC
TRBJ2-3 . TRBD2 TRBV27 CASILAGWGTDTQYF TGTGCCAGCATTCTAGCGGGATGGGGCACAGATACGCAGTATTTT
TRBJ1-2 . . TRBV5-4 CASSLGFAGVSSYTF TGTGCCAGCAGCTTGGGCTTTGCGGGGGTCTCAAGCTACACCTTC
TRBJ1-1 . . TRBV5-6 CASSFMSTEAFF TGTGCCAGCAGCTTTATGAGCACTGAAGCTTTCTTT
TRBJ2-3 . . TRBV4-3 CASSQGFLRESTDTQYF TGCGCCAGCAGCCAAGGATTCTTACGGGAAAGCACAGATACGCAGTATTTT
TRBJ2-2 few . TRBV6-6 CASSYVTGELFF TGTGCCAGCAGTTACGTCACCGGGGAGCTGTTTTTT
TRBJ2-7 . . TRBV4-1 CASSQNTFLGEQYF TGCGCCAGCAGCCAAAACACCTTTCTCGGCGAGCAGTACTTC
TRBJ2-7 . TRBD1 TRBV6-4 CASSPPTGEVYEQYF TGTGCCAGCAGCCCCCCGACAGGGGAGGTCTACGAGCAGTACTTC
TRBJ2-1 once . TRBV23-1 CASSPCQGEHYNEQFF TGCGCCAGCAGTCCCTGCCAAGGGGAGCACTACAATGAGCAGTTCTTC
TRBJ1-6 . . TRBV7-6 CASSLVAESGSPLHF TGTGCCAGCAGCTTAGTCGCCGAGTCAGGGTCACCCCTCCACTTT
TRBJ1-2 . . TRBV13 CASSLGRVSNYGYTF TGTGCCAGCAGCTTAGGCAGGGTCTCTAACTATGGCTACACCTTC
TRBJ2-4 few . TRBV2 CASSEASDIQYF TGTGCCAGCAGTGAAGCCAGCGACATTCAGTACTTC
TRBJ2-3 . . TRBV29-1 CSVEIYARTDTQYF TGCAGCGTAGAGATATACGCACGCACAGATACGCAGTATTTT
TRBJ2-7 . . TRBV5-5 CASSLRGALNEQYF TGTGCCAGCAGCTTACGGGGGGCCCTGAACGAGCAGTACTTC
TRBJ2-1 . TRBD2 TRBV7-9 CASSLEPSGINEQFF TGTGCCAGCAGCTTAGAGCCTAGCGGGATCAATGAGCAGTTCTTC
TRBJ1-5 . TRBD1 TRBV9 CASSPTGAPYQPQHF TGTGCCAGCAGCCCGACAGGGGCCCCTTATCAGCCCCAGCATTTT
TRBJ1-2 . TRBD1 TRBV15 CATSTRRDSSEGYTF TGTGCCACCAGCACCCGCCGGGACAGTAGCGAGGGCTACACCTTC
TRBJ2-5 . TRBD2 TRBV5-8 CASSLGSLAGLQETQYF TGTGCCAGCAGCTTGGGGTCCCTAGCGGGGCTCCAAGAGACCCAGTACTTC
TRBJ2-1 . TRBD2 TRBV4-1 CASSQGLAGWGNEQFF TGCGCCAGCAGCCAGGGGCTAGCGGGATGGGGCAATGAGCAGTTCTTC
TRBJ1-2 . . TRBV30 CAWCDRETGYTF TGTGCCTGGTGCGACAGAGAGACGGGCTACACCTTC
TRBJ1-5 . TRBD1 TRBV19 CASSEDRENQPQHF TGTGCCAGTAGTGAAGACAGGGAAAATCAGCCCCAGCATTTT
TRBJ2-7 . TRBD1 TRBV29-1 CSVELRTGAYEQYF TGCAGCGTTGAGTTAAGGACAGGGGCCTACGAGCAGTACTTC
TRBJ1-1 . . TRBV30 CAWSVGQLNTEAFF TGTGCCTGGAGTGTAGGTCAGTTAAACACTGAAGCTTTCTTT
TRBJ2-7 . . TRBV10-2 CASQASSSYEQYF TGCGCCAGCCAAGCTAGCAGCTCCTACGAGCAGTACTTC
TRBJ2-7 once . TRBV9 CASSVDLTGPEDEQYF TGTGCCAGCAGCGTAGACCTTACCGGTCCGGAAGACGAGCAGTACTTC
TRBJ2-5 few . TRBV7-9 CASSLGAGQETQYF TGTGCCAGCAGCTTAGGGGCAGGGCAAGAGACCCAGTACTTC
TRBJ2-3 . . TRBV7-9 CASSLVGLTDTQYF TGTGCCAGCAGCTTAGTGGGTCTCACAGATACGCAGTATTTT
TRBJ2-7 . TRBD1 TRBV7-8 CASSPSGTGGYEQYF TGTGCCAGCAGCCCCTCCGGGACAGGGGGTTACGAGCAGTACTTC
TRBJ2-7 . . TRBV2 CATSSLAVYEQYF TGTGCCACCTCCTCCCTGGCGGTCTACGAGCAGTACTTC
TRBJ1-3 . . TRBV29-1 CSVGRQGRFILCGNTIYF TGCAGCGTAGGCCGTCAGGGGCGCTTTATTCTGTGTGGAAACACCATATATTTT
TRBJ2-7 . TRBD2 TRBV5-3 CARSIPGLAGGRAYEQYF TGTGCCAGAAGCATACCGGGACTAGCGGGAGGGAGGGCCTACGAGCAGTACTTC
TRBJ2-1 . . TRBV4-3 CASSQTSAPYNEQFF TGCGCCAGCAGCCAAACGAGTGCGCCCTACAATGAGCAGTTCTTC
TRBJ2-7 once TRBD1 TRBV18 CASSNRGGEQYF TGTGCCAGCTCAAACAGGGGCGGGGAGCAGTACTTC
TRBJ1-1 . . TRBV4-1 CASSQVEGSTEAFF TGCGCCAGCAGCCAAGTAGAGGGGAGCACTGAAGCTTTCTTT
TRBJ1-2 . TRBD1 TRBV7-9 CASSLGQGELYGYTF TGTGCCAGCAGCTTAGGACAGGGGGAACTCTATGGCTACACCTTC
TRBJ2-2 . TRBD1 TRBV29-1 CSVVGIQGANTGELFF TGCAGCGTTGTCGGTATACAGGGGGCGAACACCGGGGAGCTGTTTTTT
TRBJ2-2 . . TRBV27 CASSDGTLNTGELFF TGTGCCAGCAGTGACGGGACACTTAACACCGGGGAGCTGTTTTTT
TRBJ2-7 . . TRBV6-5 CASSADSGSYEQYF TGTGCCAGCAGTGCGGACAGCGGCTCCTACGAGCAGTACTTC
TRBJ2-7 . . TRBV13 CASSLGHSWDYEQYF TGTGCCAGCAGCTTAGGCCACAGTTGGGACTACGAGCAGTACTTC
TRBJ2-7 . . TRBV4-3 CASSQDRAPAYEQYF TGCGCCAGCAGCCAAGATCGGGCCCCGGCCTACGAGCAGTACTTC
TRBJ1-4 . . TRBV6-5 CASSQQVSTNEKLFF TGTGCCAGCAGCCAACAGGTCTCAACTAATGAAAAACTGTTTTTT
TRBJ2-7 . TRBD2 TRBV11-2 CASSLASPRAGDYEQYF TGTGCCAGCAGCTTAGCTTCCCCCCGTGCGGGAGACTACGAGCAGTACTTC
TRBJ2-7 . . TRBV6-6 CASSYAEASYEQYF TGTGCCAGCAGTTACGCGGAGGCATCCTACGAGCAGTACTTC
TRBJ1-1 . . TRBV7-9 CASRHGITEAFF TGTGCCAGCCGACACGGGATCACTGAAGCTTTCTTT
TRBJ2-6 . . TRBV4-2 CASSQDKVGSSGANVLTF TGTGCCAGCAGCCAAGATAAAGTCGGGTCCTCTGGGGCCAACGTCCTGACTTTC
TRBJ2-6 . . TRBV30 CACIGLDREGAGANVLTF TGTGCCTGCATCGGTCTGGACAGGGAGGGGGCTGGGGCCAACGTCCTGACTTTC
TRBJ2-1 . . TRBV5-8 CASSLTDGGEQFF TGTGCCAGCAGCTTGACAGACGGCGGTGAGCAGTTCTTC
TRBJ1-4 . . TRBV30 CASDPGTNEKLFF TGTGCCTCTGATCCCGGGACTAATGAAAAACTGTTTTTT
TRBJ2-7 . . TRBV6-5 CASSYSRGYEQYF TGTGCCAGCAGTTACTCACGGGGCTACGAGCAGTACTTC
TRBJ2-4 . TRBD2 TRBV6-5 CASSYGGENIQYF TGTGCCAGCAGTTACGGGGGGGAAAACATTCAGTACTTC